Sequencing of this T cell receptor beta chain was carried out in a study of early T cells in non-severe SARS-CoV-2 infection. The wider study: Whole-blood bulk RNA, unsorted, was sequenced, and chains were unpaired.

In its sample, this clonotype was seen many times. Its antigen is not known. Study observations and caveats: Using VDJdb, the matching emphasized anti-spike CD8 responses while missing private and CD4 specificities.

Individual cDNA molecules were tagged with unique molecular identifiers. TCRdb reanalysed the 5' RACE reads using MiXCR and keeps one entry per CDR3 protein. The sample lists around 67,000 distinct CDR3 sequences, around 10% occurring once. The CDR3 sequence is 15 residues long. Trimming took 5 bases from V and 1 from J; bases not matched to a gene: 5. Germline assignment: CDR1 SGHAT and CDR2 FQNNGV. The specimen was whole blood. The receptor's source is an adult who was a healthcare worker with PCR-confirmed SARS-CoV-2 infection or an uninfected control (not recorded which). The rearrangement links TRBV11-2 to TRBJ2-7; TRBD1 matches at 10 bases. CDR3 coding DNA: TGTGCCAGCAGCCTTCGACAGGGGGCGTCCTACGAGCAGTACTTC. This translates into CASSLRQGASYEQYF.